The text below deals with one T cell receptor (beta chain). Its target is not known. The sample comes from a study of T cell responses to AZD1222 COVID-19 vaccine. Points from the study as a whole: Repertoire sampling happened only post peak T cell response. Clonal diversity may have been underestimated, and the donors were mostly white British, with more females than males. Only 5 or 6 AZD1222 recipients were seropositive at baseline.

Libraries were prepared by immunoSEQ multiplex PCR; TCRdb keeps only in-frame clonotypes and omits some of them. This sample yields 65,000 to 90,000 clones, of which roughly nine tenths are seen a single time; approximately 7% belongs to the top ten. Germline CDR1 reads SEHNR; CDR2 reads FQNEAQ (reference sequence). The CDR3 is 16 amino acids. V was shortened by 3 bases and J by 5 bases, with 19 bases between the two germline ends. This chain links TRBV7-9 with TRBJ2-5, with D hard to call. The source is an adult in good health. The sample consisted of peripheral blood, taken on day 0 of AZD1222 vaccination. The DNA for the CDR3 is TGTGCCAGCAGCTTCAGTAGGGTGGCGAGTATGGAGACCCAGTACTTC. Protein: CASSFSRVASMETQYF.